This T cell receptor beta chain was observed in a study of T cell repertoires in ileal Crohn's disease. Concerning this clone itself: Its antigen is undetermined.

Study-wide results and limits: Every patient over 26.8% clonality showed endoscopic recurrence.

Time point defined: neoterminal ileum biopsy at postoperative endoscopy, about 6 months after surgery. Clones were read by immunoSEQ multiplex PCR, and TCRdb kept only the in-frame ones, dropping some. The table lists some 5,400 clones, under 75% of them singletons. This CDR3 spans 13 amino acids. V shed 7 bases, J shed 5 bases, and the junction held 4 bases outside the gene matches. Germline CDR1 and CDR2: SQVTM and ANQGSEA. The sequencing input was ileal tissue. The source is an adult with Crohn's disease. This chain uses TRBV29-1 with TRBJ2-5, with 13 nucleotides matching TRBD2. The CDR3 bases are TGCAGCGCCGCGACTAGCGGGGGGGAGACCCAGTACTTC. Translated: CSAATSGGETQYF.